These 27 T cell receptor beta chains originate from one sample sequenced in a study of T cells after posttransplantation cyclophosphamide. Here immunoSEQ multiplex PCR was the method, and the copy in TCRdb shows in-frame clones only, minus some. Here the sample spans approximately 56,000 clones, 85% to 95% being singletons. Sequences were obtained from PBMCs. The source of these receptors is a woman aged 25 to 39 in good health and a related stem cell transplant donor.

V is TRBV5-1 and J is TRBJ2-5; the match to TRBD1 covers 11 bases. Germline V gives CDR1 SGHRS, CDR2 YFSETQ. The J segment lost 2 bases and the V segment lost 4 bases, leaving 4 bases of the junction unmatched. CDR3 size: 15 residues. CDR3 bases: TGCGCCAGCAGCCCGGGACAGGGGGATCAAGAGACCCAGTACTTC. Encoded protein: CASSPGQGDQETQYF.

V usage is TRBV30 and J usage is TRBJ1-3; 8 bases are a match to TRBD1. CDR1 and CDR2 (germline): GTSNPN, SVGIG (reference sequence). The trim removed 1 base at V and 3 bases at J, leaving 2 bases unmatched. The CDR3 extends over 14 amino acids. DNA for the CDR3: TGTGCCTGGAGTGCAGGGGGCCTTGGAAACACCATATATTTT. Translating gives CAWSAGGLGNTIYF.

This clone was recorded once. The chain recombines TRBV9 with TRBJ2-3; 14 nucleotides match TRBD2. V lost 6 bases, J lost 2 bases, and 5 bases stayed unmatched. This CDR3 contains 16 residues. CDR1 SGDLS and CDR2 YYNGEE come from the germline V gene. CDR3 residues: CASKGLAGGNTDTQYF. The DNA for the CDR3 is TGTGCCAGCAAAGGACTAGCGGGGGGAAACACAGATACGCAGTATTTT.

The chain joins TRBV30 to TRBJ2-6, with D possibly being TRBD1 (5 bases). CDR3 length: 15 amino acids. The V end was cut by 7 bases, the J end by 0 bases, with 13 bases between. CDR1 GTSNPN and CDR2 SVGIG come from the germline V gene (reference sequence). CDR3 amino acids: CALRQGTSGANVLTF. The CDR3 DNA is TGTGCCTTACGGCAGGGAACCTCTGGGGCCAACGTCCTGACTTTC.

The chain uses TRBV7-2 and TRBJ2-3; TRBD2 is a possible D gene (7 bases). Per the germline V gene, CDR1 is SGHTA and CDR2 is FQGNSA. This CDR3 is 16 amino acids long. Trimming shortened V by 2 bases and J by 5 bases, and 17 bases separated the two germline ends. For the CDR3, the DNA is TGTGCCAGCAGCTTATGGGGGCGACTAGCCCAAGATACGCAGTATTTT. This codes for CASSLWGRLAQDTQYF.

CDR3 sequence: CASRIGIWGGTEAFF. The CDR3 DNA reads TGTGCCAGCAGGATCGGGATTTGGGGGGGCACTGAAGCTTTCTTT. The V call is TRBV6-5, the J call TRBJ1-1, with a possible D match to TRBD1 (5 bases). CDR1 MNHEY and CDR2 SVGAGI come from the germline V gene. The CDR3 contains 15 residues. Trimming left V 6 bases short and J 4 bases short, with 18 bases between.

The J gene is TRBJ2-7, the V gene TRBV11-2; 8 nucleotides align to TRBD1. The V segment lost 4 bases and the J segment 4 bases; nucleotides outside the gene matches: 9. CDR3 length: 15 residues. The germline CDR1 and CDR2 sequences are SGHAT and FQNNGV. The CDR3, as DNA: TGTGCCAGCAGCTCCCCCAGACAGGGGCTATACGAGCAGTACTTC. As protein: CASSSPRQGLYEQYF.

This rearrangement joins TRBV7-2 to TRBJ1-2, with 7 bases that match TRBD1. CDR1 is SGHTA, CDR2 FQGNSA, per germline. V dropped 5 bases and J dropped 2; count of bases not matched to a gene: 5. This CDR3 spans 14 amino acids. The CDR3 sequence is CASSLGTDNYGYTF. CDR3 DNA: TGTGCCAGCAGCCTCGGGACAGACAACTATGGCTACACCTTC. The whole variable domain, filled in from reference TRBV7-2 and TRBJ1-2, reads GAGVSQSPSNKVTEKGKDVELRCDPISGHTALYWYRQSLGQGLEFLIYFQGNSAPDKSGLPSDRFSAERTGGSVSTLTIQRTQQEDSAVYLCASSLGTDNYGYTFGSGTRLTVV.

The rearrangement uses TRBV4-1 and TRBJ1-1, with D possibly being TRBD1 (5 bases). CDR1 is MGHRA and CDR2 is YSYEKL in the germline V gene. With 1 base removed from V and 8 bases from J, the gap between germline ends came to 8 bases. The CDR3 extends over 12 amino acids. For the CDR3, the DNA is TGCGCCAGCAGCCAAGGACAGCTGGAAGCTTTCTTT. It yields the protein CASSQGQLEAFF.

The chain employs TRBV7-7 and TRBJ1-3; 10 bases are shared with TRBD1. The CDR3 covers 15 residues. The V and J ends lost 3 bases and 3 bases, in that order; junction bases with no gene match: 2. CDR1 and CDR2 from the germline V gene are SSHAT and FNYEAQ (reference sequence). CDR3: CASSLDRGGGNTIYF. The CDR3, as DNA: TGTGCCAGCAGCTTGGACAGGGGGGGTGGAAACACCATATATTTT. The complete variable domain, with remaining parts taken from reference TRBV7-7 and TRBJ1-3, reads GAGVSQSPRYKVTKRGQDVTLRCDPISSHATLYWYQQALGQGPEFLTYFNYEAQPDKSGLPSDRFSAERPEGSISTLTIQRTEQRDSAMYRCASSLDRGGGNTIYFGEGSWLTVV.

The chain recombines TRBV29-1 with TRBJ2-5; TRBD1 is a possible D gene (8 bases). The end of the DNA is better explained by TRBJ2-7, so the J call may be wrong. Germline V gene sequence: CDR1 SQVTM, CDR2 ANQGSEA. The CDR3 covers 14 residues. The CDR3 coding sequence is TGCAGCGCCATAACAGGGGGGGCCCTGGGCGAGCAGTACTTC. It encodes CSAITGGALGEQYF.

The chain recombines TRBV7-8 with TRBJ1-4; D remains ambiguous. V lost 5 bases and J 8 bases, leaving 21 bases between the germline ends. The CDR3 is 16 amino acids. Per germline, CDR1 SGHVS and CDR2 FQNEAQ. The chain's CDR3 is CASSRRGNPFVEKLFF. The CDR3 DNA follows: TGTGCCAGCAGCCGTCGGGGTAACCCTTTTGTAGAAAAACTGTTTTTT.

In this sample, this clone turned up once. V and J are TRBV7-8 and TRBJ2-1, with 10 positions matching TRBD2. CDR1 is SGHVS and CDR2 is FQNEAQ in the germline V gene. With 1 base clipped from V and 9 bases from J, the junction kept 6 bases outside the gene matches. The CDR3 sequence is 15 residues long. CDR3 DNA: TGTGCCAGCAGCTTAGGAAGCGGGGGGGCGAGTGAGCAGTTCTTC. It specifies CASSLGSGGASEQFF.

This clone has just a few counts. This chain joins TRBV6-6 and TRBJ2-7, with no clear D. The CDR3 has 12 amino acids. In germline, CDR1 is MNHNY, CDR2 SVGAGI (reference sequence). Trimming shortened V by 5 bases and J by 2 bases, and 7 bases separated the two germline ends. The CDR3 coding sequence is TGTGCCAGCAGTCTTAGCCCCTACGAGCAGTACTTC. Its translation: CASSLSPYEQYF.

The chain has TRBV9 and TRBJ2-4; no clear D. In germline, CDR1 is SGDLS, CDR2 YYNGEE. The CDR3 loop spans 16 amino acids. Trimming removed 0 bases from V and 0 bases from J, with 10 bases in between. The CDR3 protein is CASSVAYGLAKNIQYF. CDR3 sequence (DNA): TGTGCCAGCAGCGTAGCCTATGGGCTAGCCAAAAACATTCAGTACTTC. Supplemented by reference TRBV9 and TRBJ2-4, the full variable domain reads DSGVTQTPKHLITATGQRVTLRCSPRSGDLSVYWYQQSLDQGLQFLIQYYNGEERAKGNILERFSAQQFPDLHSELNLSSLELGDSALYFCASSVAYGLAKNIQYFGAGTRLSVL.

The chain combines TRBV6-5 with TRBJ1-4, with TRBD1 matching over 7 bases. The V and J ends lost 2 bases and 4 bases, in that order; junction bases with no gene match: 7. Germline V gene data show CDR1 as MNHEY and CDR2 as SVGAGI. The CDR3 contains 16 residues. The CDR3 loop reads CASSYTPGQINEKLFF. The DNA for the CDR3 is TGTGCCAGCAGTTACACCCCGGGACAGATTAATGAAAAACTGTTTTTT.

CDR3 residues: CSVGQTGNTEAFF. DNA for the CDR3: TGCAGCGTTGGACAGACAGGGAACACTGAAGCTTTCTTT. V gene TRBV29-1 combines with J gene TRBJ1-1; D is possibly TRBD1 (6 bases). The CDR3 contains 13 residues. The germline V gene encodes CDR1 SQVTM and CDR2 ANQGSEA. V was cut by 4 bases and J by 1 base, with 10 bases left in between.

The CDR3 nucleotides read TGTGCCAGCAGCACAGGGCACAGGGGGCCCCAGCATTTT. Residues: CASSTGHRGPQHF. The rearrangement joins TRBV6-5 to TRBJ1-5; 7 bases fit TRBD1. The CDR3 has 13 amino acids. The V gene's germline CDR1 is MNHEY and CDR2 SVGAGI. V trimming: 6 bases; J trimming: 9 bases; junction bases outside the gene matches: 8.

J is TRBJ1-2 and V is TRBV29-1; TRBD1 agrees at 7 bases. Unmatched junction bases numbered 4, after V lost 5 bases and J lost 1 base. Germline V gene data show CDR1 as SQVTM and CDR2 as ANQGSEA. This CDR3 has 13 residues. This CDR3 reads CSVQGENNYGYTF. CDR3 sequence (DNA): TGCAGCGTTCAGGGGGAAAATAACTATGGCTACACCTTC.

The chain is built from TRBV29-1 and TRBJ1-1; 7 bases align to TRBD1. J was trimmed by 1 base and V by 7 bases; bases with no gene match: 6. The CDR3 length is 13 residues. Germline V gene data show CDR1 as SQVTM and CDR2 as ANQGSEA. The CDR3 bases are TGCAGCGCCTTACAGGGGACGAACACTGAAGCTTTCTTT. It encodes CSALQGTNTEAFF.

The chain couples TRBV5-5 to TRBJ1-1; no firm D call. The CDR3 has 13 amino acids. CDR1 is SGHKS and CDR2 is YYEKEE in the germline V gene (reference sequence). Trimming stripped 1 base from V and 1 base from J, with 5 bases between. The DNA for the CDR3 is TGTGCCAGCAGCTTGCTCCCGAACACTGAAGCTTTCTTT. This encodes CASSLLPNTEAFF.

CDR3 sequence (DNA): TGTGCCACCCAGGGAGGGTCGTTCACAGATACGCAGTATTTT. This gives the protein CATQGGSFTDTQYF. The genes are TRBV19 and TRBJ2-3; 7 bases align to TRBD2. CDR1 is LNHDA and CDR2 is SQIVND in the germline V gene (reference sequence). The trim removed 10 bases at V and 2 bases at J, leaving 9 bases unmatched. The CDR3 has 14 residues.

The chain employs TRBV29-1 and TRBJ2-6; 9 bases line up with TRBD1. The V gene end was trimmed by 5 bases and the J gene end by 0 bases; junction bases not matched to a gene: 8. CDR3 length: 17 residues. Looked up from germline, CDR1 is SQVTM and CDR2 is ANQGSEA. CDR3 protein: CSVSGQGMGSGANVLTF. The CDR3 DNA follows: TGCAGCGTTTCCGGACAGGGGATGGGCTCTGGGGCCAACGTCCTGACTTTC.

The table lists this clone with a count of one. The rearrangement uses TRBV30 and TRBJ2-2, with 8 bases matching TRBD2. Germline V lookup: CDR1 GTSNPN, CDR2 SVGIG (reference sequence). The CDR3 length is 14 residues. Germline trimming cut 4 bases from V and 5 bases from J; bases unmatched to any gene: 6. The DNA of the CDR3 is TGTGCCTGGATTTCGGCTAGCGGGACCGGGGAGCTGTTTTTT. Its protein is CAWISASGTGELFF.

The chain joins TRBV5-4 to TRBJ1-2, with TRBD1 matching 11 bases. The junction had 1 base not matched to a gene; V was cut back by 4 bases and J by 5 bases. Germline V CDR1 and CDR2: SGHNT, YYREEE (reference sequence). This CDR3 has 13 amino acids. CDR3 sequence: CASSRDRGYGYTF. In DNA form, the CDR3 reads TGTGCCAGCAGCAGGGACAGGGGGTATGGCTACACCTTC.

This clone appeared a single time. V usage is TRBV7-2 and J usage is TRBJ2-5; a weak D match, TRBD2 (5 bases). The CDR3 extends over 16 amino acids. The germline V and J ends were trimmed by 7 bases and 5 bases, with 23 bases remaining between them. The V gene's germline CDR1 is SGHTA and CDR2 FQGNSA. CDR3 DNA: TGTGCCAGCACTCCTCAGTCAGGACCGGGAAGGGAGACCCAGTACTTC. This codes for CASTPQSGPGRETQYF.

This rearrangement joins TRBV27 to TRBJ2-7; 7 nucleotides match TRBD1. Trimming cost V 3 bases and J 4 bases; bases outside gene matches: 6. CDR1 MNHEY and CDR2 SMNVEV come from the germline V gene (reference sequence). The CDR3 totals 14 residues. CDR3 residues: CASSFMRGQYEQYF. The CDR3 DNA reads TGTGCCAGCAGTTTTATGAGGGGGCAGTACGAGCAGTACTTC.